This T cell receptor (beta chain) derives from a study of identical twins. Study findings and constraints: Fewer insertions marked abundant cord blood beta clonotypes; young adult naive trended weakly, memory not at all. Where out-of-frame alpha sequences were twin-shared, they showed excess low generation probability. The analysis was cross-sectional rather than longitudinal within donors.

V lost 1 base and J lost 4, with 15 bases in between. The germline CDR1 and CDR2 sequences are SGHKS and YYEKEE (reference sequence). This CDR3 is 16 amino acids long. After template switching added a universal primer site, the resulting cDNA carried unique molecular identifiers. In TCRdb, the 5' RACE reads were re-called with MiXCR into one record per CDR3 protein. Among some 320,000 distinct CDR3 sequences listed, about 12% were seen once. This clonotype has at least ten counts. What it binds is not known. Separately, the same data were catalogued under a study of yellow fever vaccine responses in identical twins.

The sample consisted of CD8+ T cells sorted from blood. This receptor was taken from a young woman in good health. The chain combines TRBV5-5 with TRBJ2-1; D is uncertain. CDR3 sequence: CASSLISSRTYNEQFF. The CDR3 DNA reads TGTGCCAGCAGCTTGATATCGTCTAGAACGTACAATGAGCAGTTCTTC.